A selection of T cell receptor beta chains follows, all from one sample in a study of OX40 agonist ivuxolimab in advanced cancers. The method was immunoSEQ multiplex PCR; TCRdb's version includes in-frame clones alone and lacks a portion of them. Here the sample spans some 40,000 clones, 92% being singletons. This material consisted of CD4+ or CD8+ T cells sorted from blood, taken in a trial of the OX40 agonist ivuxolimab. Receptors were obtained from an adult with an advanced solid tumor such as melanoma, head and neck, liver or kidney cancer. The CDR3 runs from the conserved cysteine through the conserved F or W. Fields, in order: V gene, J gene, D gene, clone size, CDR3 DNA, CDR3 protein. D genes are given only for firm matches. Clone size is not always given. Where it is, it says once, few, many or a class for expanded clones.

v_gene: TRBV2
j_gene: TRBJ1-4
d_gene: NA
abundance: NA
CDR3nt: TGTGCCAGCAGTGAACACACAGGAATGAGTGAAAAACTGTTTTTT
CDR3aa: CASSEHTGMSEKLFF

v_gene: TRBV19
j_gene: TRBJ1-5
d_gene: NA
abundance: once
CDR3nt: TGTGCCAGTAGTATGTGGTCCAGGGGCAATCAGCCCCAGCATTTT
CDR3aa: CASSMWSRGNQPQHF

v_gene: TRBV28
j_gene: TRBJ2-5
d_gene: NA
abundance: NA
CDR3nt: TGTGCCAGCAGTTTTAAATATTTGGAGACCCAGTACTTC
CDR3aa: CASSFKYLETQYF

v_gene: TRBV23-1
j_gene: TRBJ2-5
d_gene: NA
abundance: few
CDR3nt: TGCGCCAGCAGTCGTTTAGGGGAAGAGACCCAGTACTTC
CDR3aa: CASSRLGEETQYF

v_gene: TRBV9
j_gene: TRBJ2-2
d_gene: TRBD2
abundance: NA
CDR3nt: TGTGCCAGCAGCGACCTAGCGGGAGGGCCGTCCACCGGGGAGCTGTTTTTT
CDR3aa: CASSDLAGGPSTGELFF

v_gene: TRBV7-7
j_gene: TRBJ2-3
d_gene: NA
abundance: NA
CDR3nt: TGTGCTAGCAGCTTAACGGGGATCGGCCCAGATACGCAGTATTTT
CDR3aa: CASSLTGIGPDTQYF

v_gene: TRBV9
j_gene: TRBJ2-2
d_gene: NA
abundance: few
CDR3nt: TGTGCCAGCAGCGTAGAGGGTTTCACCGGGGAGCTGTTTTTT
CDR3aa: CASSVEGFTGELFF

v_gene: TRBV6-1
j_gene: TRBJ2-2
d_gene: NA
abundance: NA
CDR3nt: TGTGCCAGCAACCGGGAAGTTGTCAACGGGGAGCTGTTTTTT
CDR3aa: CASNREVVNGELFF

v_gene: TRBV4-1
j_gene: TRBJ1-1
d_gene: TRBD1
abundance: NA
CDR3nt: TGCGCCAGCAGCCTCTCCAGGGGGTACACTGAAGCTTTCTTT
CDR3aa: CASSLSRGYTEAFF

v_gene: TRBV6-1
j_gene: TRBJ2-4
d_gene: TRBD1
abundance: NA
CDR3nt: TGTGCCAGCGCGTCCGGGACAGAAAAAAACATTCAGTACTTC
CDR3aa: CASASGTEKNIQYF

v_gene: TRBV27
j_gene: TRBJ2-3
d_gene: NA
abundance: NA
CDR3nt: TGTGCCAGCTGCTGGACGGGGGAAGATACGCAGTATTTT
CDR3aa: CASCWTGEDTQYF

v_gene: TRBV5-5
j_gene: TRBJ1-1
d_gene: TRBD1
abundance: NA
CDR3nt: TGTGCCAGCAGCAGTGCGACAGGGTCGATCACTGAAGCTTTCTTT
CDR3aa: CASSSATGSITEAFF

v_gene: TRBV11-2
j_gene: TRBJ2-7
d_gene: TRBD1
abundance: NA
CDR3nt: TGTGCCAGCAGCTTAGACAATATCTATTGGGACAGCTCCTACGAGCAGTACTTC
CDR3aa: CASSLDNIYWDSSYEQYF

v_gene: TRBV7-2
j_gene: TRBJ1-1
d_gene: NA
abundance: NA
CDR3nt: TGTGCCAGCAGCTTATTAAGGGATACGGCTGAAGCTTTCTTT
CDR3aa: CASSLLRDTAEAFF

v_gene: TRBV7-9
j_gene: TRBJ2-2
d_gene: NA
abundance: NA
CDR3nt: TGTGCCAGCAGCCCCGGACATCCCGGGGCCGGGGAGCTGTTTTTT
CDR3aa: CASSPGHPGAGELFF

v_gene: TRBV27
j_gene: TRBJ2-3
d_gene: TRBD1
abundance: NA
CDR3nt: TGTGCCAGCAGTCGGGAGGACAGGGGAAGAGCTACGCAGTATTTT
CDR3aa: CASSREDRGRATQYF

v_gene: TRBV5-4
j_gene: TRBJ2-7
d_gene: NA
abundance: NA
CDR3nt: TGTGCCAGCAGCTCGGGCCGCGCCTACGAGCAGTACTTC
CDR3aa: CASSSGRAYEQYF

v_gene: TRBV4-1
j_gene: TRBJ2-5
d_gene: NA
abundance: NA
CDR3nt: TGCGCCAGCAGCCCCCAGAGTAGATGGGAAGAGACCCAGTACTTC
CDR3aa: CASSPQSRWEETQYF

v_gene: TRBV18
j_gene: TRBJ1-3
d_gene: NA
abundance: NA
CDR3nt: TGTGCCAGCTCAGCCAAAGGAGGAAACACCATATATTTT
CDR3aa: CASSAKGGNTIYF

v_gene: TRBV10-1
j_gene: TRBJ2-2
d_gene: NA
abundance: NA
CDR3nt: TGCGCCAGCAGTGCCTTAAACACCGGGGAGCTGTTTTTT
CDR3aa: CASSALNTGELFF

v_gene: TRBV19
j_gene: TRBJ2-3
d_gene: NA
abundance: NA
CDR3nt: TGTGCCAGTAGTAAAACAGGATTGGACACAGATACGCAGTATTTT
CDR3aa: CASSKTGLDTDTQYF

v_gene: TRBV7-9
j_gene: TRBJ2-7
d_gene: NA
abundance: NA
CDR3nt: TGTGCCAGCAGCTTAGCAGGGGTCGGCTACGAGCAGTACTTC
CDR3aa: CASSLAGVGYEQYF

v_gene: TRBV28
j_gene: TRBJ2-1
d_gene: TRBD1
abundance: NA
CDR3nt: TGTGCCAGCAGTTTATGGCAGGGGGATGAGCAGTTCTTC
CDR3aa: CASSLWQGDEQFF